This T cell receptor beta chain stems from a study of early T cells in non-severe SARS-CoV-2 infection. Note on this clonotype: Its antigen is not known.

Unique molecular identifiers were affixed to single, distinct cDNA molecules. TCRdb called the 5' RACE reads again in MiXCR, with one record for every CDR3 protein. The repertoire includes about 33,000 distinct CDR3 sequences, less than 5.5% of them detected once, and 13% to 15% sits in the top ten. V trimming: 0 bases; J trimming: 2 bases; junction bases outside the gene matches: 4. CDR3 length equals 15 residues. Germline values: CDR1 DFQATT, CDR2 SNEGSKA (reference sequence). The study, taken as a whole, reports: VDJdb matching, biased toward anti-spike CD8 responses, missed private and CD4 specificities.

The TCR originated in an adult who was a healthcare worker with PCR-confirmed SARS-CoV-2 infection or an uninfected control (not recorded which). V gene TRBV20-1 combines with J gene TRBJ2-3, with 8 bases identical to TRBD2. Input material: whole blood. CDR3 residues: CSARDHGGDTDTQYF. The CDR3 nucleotides read TGCAGTGCTAGAGATCACGGGGGGGACACAGATACGCAGTATTTT.